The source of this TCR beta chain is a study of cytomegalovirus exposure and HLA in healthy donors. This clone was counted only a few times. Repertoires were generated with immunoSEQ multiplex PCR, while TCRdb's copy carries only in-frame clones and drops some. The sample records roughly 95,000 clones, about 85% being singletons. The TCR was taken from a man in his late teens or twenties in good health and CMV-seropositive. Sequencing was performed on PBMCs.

Written as DNA, the CDR3 is TGTGCCAGCAGTTTAACAGCAGGGCTGCGGGGCTACACCTTC. Encoded protein: CASSLTAGLRGYTF. V usage is TRBV28 and J usage is TRBJ1-2, with D perhaps TRBD1 (5 bases). CDR1 and CDR2 (germline): MDHEN, SYDVKM. This CDR3 spans 14 amino acids. The V end lost 2 bases, the J end lost 8 bases, and 15 bases lay between the germline ends.